The sequence of this TCR beta chain was determined in a study of blood T cell repertoires in COVID-19. Study context: Acute and convalescent COVID-19 samples came from the United States, Italy and Spain. From T cells, B-cell-depleted T cells, or PBMCs came the material, which was cDNA or gDNA.

Study processing details: Nucleated cell number was recorded as an estimate derived from reference gene primer amplification. Only in-frame clones appear in the TCRdb table, and some are missing; sequencing was by immunoSEQ multiplex PCR. The V and J calls and clone size come from that table; D and trimming were worked out from the DNA. The sample has about 350,000 clones, roughly 84% seen once. Germline V gives CDR1 SGHTA, CDR2 FQGNSA. CDR3 size: 15 residues. Trimming took 6 bases from V and 4 from J, leaving 16 bases between them. Sample: PBMCs or T cells enriched from blood (not recorded which). The source is a young woman who had recovered from COVID-19. V gene TRBV7-2 combines with J gene TRBJ1-5; tentative D call: TRBD1 (5 bases). The CDR3 protein is CASSPPGGNNQPQHF. CDR3 DNA sequence: TGTGCCAGCAGTCCGCCGGGGGGGAATAATCAGCCCCAGCATTTT.